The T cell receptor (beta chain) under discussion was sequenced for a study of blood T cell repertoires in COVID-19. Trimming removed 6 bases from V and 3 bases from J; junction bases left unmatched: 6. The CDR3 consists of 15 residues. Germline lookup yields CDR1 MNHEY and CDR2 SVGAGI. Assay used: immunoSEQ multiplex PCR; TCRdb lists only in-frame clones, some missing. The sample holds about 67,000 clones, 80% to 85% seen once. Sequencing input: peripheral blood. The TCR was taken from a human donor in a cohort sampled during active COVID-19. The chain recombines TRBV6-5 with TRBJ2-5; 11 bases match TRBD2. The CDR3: CASRISGGAKETQYF. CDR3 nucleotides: TGTGCCAGCAGAATTAGCGGGGGGGCGAAAGAGACCCAGTACTTC.